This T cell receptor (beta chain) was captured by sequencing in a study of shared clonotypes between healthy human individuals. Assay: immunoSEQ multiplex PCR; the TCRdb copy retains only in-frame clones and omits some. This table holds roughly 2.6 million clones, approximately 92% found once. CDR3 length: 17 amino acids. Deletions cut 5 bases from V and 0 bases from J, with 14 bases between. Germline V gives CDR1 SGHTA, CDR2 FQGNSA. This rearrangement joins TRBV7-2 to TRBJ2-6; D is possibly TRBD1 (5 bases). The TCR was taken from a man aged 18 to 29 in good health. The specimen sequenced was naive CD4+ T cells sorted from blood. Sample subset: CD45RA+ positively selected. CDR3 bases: TGTGCCAGCAGCCCGGCGGACACCGCCTCTGGGGCCAACGTCCTGACTTTC. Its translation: CASSPADTASGANVLTF.